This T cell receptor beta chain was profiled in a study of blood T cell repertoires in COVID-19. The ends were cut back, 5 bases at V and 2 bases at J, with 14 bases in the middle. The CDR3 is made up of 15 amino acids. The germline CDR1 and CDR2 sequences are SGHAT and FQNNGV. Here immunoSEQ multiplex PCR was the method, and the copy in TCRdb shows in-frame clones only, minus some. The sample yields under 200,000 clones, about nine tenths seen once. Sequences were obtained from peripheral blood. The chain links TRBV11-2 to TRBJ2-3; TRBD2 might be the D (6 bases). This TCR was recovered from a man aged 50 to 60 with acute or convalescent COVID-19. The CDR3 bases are TGTGCCAGCAGCACTACTAGCATCCTCACAGATACGCAGTATTTT. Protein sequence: CASSTTSILTDTQYF.